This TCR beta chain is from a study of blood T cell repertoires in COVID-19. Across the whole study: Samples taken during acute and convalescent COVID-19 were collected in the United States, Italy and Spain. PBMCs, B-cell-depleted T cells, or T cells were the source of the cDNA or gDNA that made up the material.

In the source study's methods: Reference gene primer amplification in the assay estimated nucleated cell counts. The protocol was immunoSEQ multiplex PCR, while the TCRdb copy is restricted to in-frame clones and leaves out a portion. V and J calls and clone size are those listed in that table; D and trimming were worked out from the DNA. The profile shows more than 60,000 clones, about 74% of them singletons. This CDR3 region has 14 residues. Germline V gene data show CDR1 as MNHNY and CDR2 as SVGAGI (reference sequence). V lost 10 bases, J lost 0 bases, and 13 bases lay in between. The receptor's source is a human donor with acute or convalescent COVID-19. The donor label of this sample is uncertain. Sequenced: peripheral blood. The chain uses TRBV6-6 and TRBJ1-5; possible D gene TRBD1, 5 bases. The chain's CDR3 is CATVDTYSNQPQHF. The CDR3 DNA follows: TGTGCCACCGTGGACACTTATAGCAATCAGCCCCAGCATTTT.